Following are 15 T cell receptor beta chains from one sample sequenced in a study of cytomegalovirus exposure and HLA in healthy donors. The PCR employed 60 Vbeta primers together with 13 Jbeta primers. Assay used: immunoSEQ multiplex PCR; TCRdb lists only in-frame clones, some missing. This sample has roughly 180,000 clones, with about 80% found just once. Sequenced sample: PBMCs. These TCRs come from a woman aged 25-40 years in good health and CMV-seronegative.

The chain recombines TRBV9 with TRBJ2-1; TRBD2 is a possible D gene (7 bases). There are 18 residues in the CDR3. Trimming took off 0 bases at V and 6 bases at J, with 22 bases between the two ends. In germline, CDR1 is SGDLS, CDR2 YYNGEE. The CDR3 here is CASSVDARAGAWANEQFF. In DNA, the CDR3 is TGTGCCAGCAGCGTAGATGCAAGGGCGGGGGCCTGGGCCAATGAGCAGTTCTTC.

The chain combines TRBV18 with TRBJ1-2, with D uncertain. V gave up 6 bases and J gave up 3 bases, with 11 bases separating them. The length of the CDR3 is 13 residues. Germline V gene data show CDR1 as KGHSH and CDR2 as LQKENI. The CDR3 is CASSPVEDYGYTF. The CDR3 DNA reads TGTGCCAGCTCCCCCGTAGAAGACTATGGCTACACCTTC.

The V and J genes are TRBV19 and TRBJ1-2; 10 bases agree with TRBD1. Trimming at V came to 5 bases and at J to 5 bases, leaving 17 bases not matched to a gene. The CDR3 totals 18 residues. The germline V gene encodes CDR1 LNHDA and CDR2 SQIVND (reference sequence). In DNA, the CDR3 is TGTGCCAGTAGTCACCCGCGGGACAGGGGTCCCTCCCTATATGGCTACACCTTC. Amino acids: CASSHPRDRGPSLYGYTF.

The chain uses TRBV5-1 and TRBJ1-6; D might be TRBD1 (5 bases). Trimming removed 3 bases at V and 0 bases at J, with 7 bases between. The CDR3 has 15 residues. CDR1 is SGHRS and CDR2 is YFSETQ in the germline V gene. CDR3 coding DNA: TGCGCCAGCAGCTCAGACAGCTCCTATAATTCACCCCTCCACTTT. Translating it yields CASSSDSSYNSPLHF.

The chain couples TRBV6-5 to TRBJ2-3; TRBD2 matches 7 bases. The V gene end was trimmed by 1 base and the J gene end by 4 bases; junction bases not matched to a gene: 5. The CDR3 has 15 amino acids. CDR1 is MNHEY, CDR2 SVGAGI, per germline. The CDR3 sequence is CASSYWGGKADTQYF. The CDR3 nucleotides read TGTGCCAGCAGTTACTGGGGGGGGAAGGCAGATACGCAGTATTTT.

V is TRBV14 and J is TRBJ2-1; 9 nucleotides align to TRBD2. The J segment lost 10 bases and the V segment lost 1 base, leaving 5 bases of the junction unmatched. The CDR3 runs to 14 residues. Germline values: CDR1 SGHDN, CDR2 FVKESK. The CDR3 DNA is TGTGCCAGCAGCCAAGTCGGCCTAGCGGGGGAGCAGTTCTTC. Encoded protein: CASSQVGLAGEQFF.

The chain links TRBV14 to TRBJ2-5, with 9 bases aligning to TRBD2. The length of the CDR3 is 15 residues. CDR1 and CDR2 from the germline V gene are SGHDN and FVKESK. Trimming took 8 bases from V and 5 from J; bases not matched to a gene: 12. CDR3 in amino acids: CASAVLAGARETQYF. For the CDR3, the DNA is TGTGCCAGCGCGGTTTTAGCGGGGGCCCGGGAGACCCAGTACTTC.

V usage is TRBV7-9 and J usage is TRBJ2-7; D is unclear. The germline V gene has CDR1 SEHNR and CDR2 FQNEAQ (reference sequence). Trimming cost V 1 base and J 0 bases, with 7 bases left between them. The CDR3 covers 14 residues. CDR3 coding DNA: TGTGCCAGCAGCTTAGAGCCCGACTCCTACGAGCAGTACTTC. Protein product: CASSLEPDSYEQYF.

V usage is TRBV5-6 and J usage is TRBJ2-7; the D gene is possibly TRBD2 (5 bases). The CDR3 totals 15 residues. In germline, CDR1 is SGHDT, CDR2 YYEEEE. V shed 0 bases and J shed 0 bases, with 10 bases lying between them. The CDR3 nucleotides are TGTGCCAGCAGCTTGGGGGGAGTGGGCTCCTACGAGCAGTACTTC. Protein: CASSLGGVGSYEQYF.

V gene TRBV6-5 combines with J gene TRBJ2-1; 7 nucleotides agree with TRBD1. V was clipped by 7 bases and J by 2 bases; unmatched bases: 5. The CDR3 spans 14 residues. Germline assignment: CDR1 MNHEY and CDR2 SVGAGI. The CDR3 sequence: CASKNRGAYNEQFF. CDR3 nucleotide sequence: TGTGCCAGCAAAAACAGGGGCGCCTACAATGAGCAGTTCTTC.

The sample holds one count of this clone. J is TRBJ2-7 and V is TRBV19, with D possibly matching TRBD2 (6 bases). V gave up 3 bases and J gave up 3 bases, with 12 bases separating them. There are 14 residues in the CDR3. Germline V lookup: CDR1 LNHDA, CDR2 SQIVND (reference sequence). The DNA of the CDR3 is TGTGCCAGTAGTATCCCGGGGGACGTCTACGAGCAGTACTTC. Translated, it gives CASSIPGDVYEQYF.

In this sample, this clone turned up once. This rearrangement joins TRBV21-1 to TRBJ2-5; the table's D call of TRBD1 was not tested on the DNA. TRBV21-1 is recorded as a pseudogene. This CDR3 has 16 amino acids. CDR3 bases: TGTGCCAGCAGCAAAGGGTGGGGGACAGGAGGTACTACCCAGTACTTC. Protein sequence: CASSKGWGTGGTTQYF.

A remark on this clone: Other DNA sequences of this sample code for an identical CDR3. V usage is TRBV6-1 and J usage is TRBJ2-7, with 11 nucleotides matching TRBD1. The germline gives CDR1 MNHNS, CDR2 SASEGT. Trimming at V came to 6 bases and at J to 1 base, leaving 2 bases not matched to a gene. The CDR3 covers 14 residues. The CDR3 loop reads CASRGTGGSYEQYF. CDR3 DNA: TGTGCCAGCAGGGGGACAGGGGGGTCCTACGAGCAGTACTTC.

The rearrangement links TRBV2 to TRBJ1-5, with D unclear. From germline, CDR1 is SNHLY and CDR2 FYNNEI. The CDR3 is 16 amino acids. The V gene lost 7 bases and the J gene lost 5 bases, with 21 bases spanning the gap. In nucleotides, the CDR3 is TGTGCCAGCACTAACCTCGGAGGGATAGAGGATCAGCCCCAGCATTTT. It codes for CASTNLGGIEDQPQHF.

This chain links TRBV5-6 with TRBJ2-5; TRBD1 matches 8 bases. Germline-derived CDR1 and CDR2 are SGHDT and YYEEEE. The V segment lost 0 bases and the J segment 7 bases; nucleotides outside the gene matches: 8. CDR3 size: 15 residues. Here the CDR3 reads CASSLGGTDRGTQYF. The CDR3 DNA is TGTGCCAGCAGCTTGGGGGGGACAGACAGGGGGACCCAGTACTTC.